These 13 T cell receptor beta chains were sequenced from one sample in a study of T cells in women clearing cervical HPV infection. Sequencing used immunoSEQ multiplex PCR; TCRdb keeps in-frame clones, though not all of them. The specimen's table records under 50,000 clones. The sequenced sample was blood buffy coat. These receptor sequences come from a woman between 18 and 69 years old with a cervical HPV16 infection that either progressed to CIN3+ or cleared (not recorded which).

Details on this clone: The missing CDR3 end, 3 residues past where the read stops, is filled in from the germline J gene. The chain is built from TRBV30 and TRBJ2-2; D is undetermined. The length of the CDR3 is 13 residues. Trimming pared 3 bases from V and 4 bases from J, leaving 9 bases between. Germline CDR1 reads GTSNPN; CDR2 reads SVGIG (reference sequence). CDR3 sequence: CAWRPQSTGELFF. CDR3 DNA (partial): TGTGCCTGGAGACCGCAGAGCACCGGGGAG. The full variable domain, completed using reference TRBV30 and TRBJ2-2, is SQTIHQWPATLVQPVGSPLSLECTVEGTSNPNLYWYRQAAGRGLQLLFYSVGIGQISSEVPQNLSASRPQDRQFILSSKKLLLSDSGFYLCAWRPQSTGELFFGEGSRLTVL.

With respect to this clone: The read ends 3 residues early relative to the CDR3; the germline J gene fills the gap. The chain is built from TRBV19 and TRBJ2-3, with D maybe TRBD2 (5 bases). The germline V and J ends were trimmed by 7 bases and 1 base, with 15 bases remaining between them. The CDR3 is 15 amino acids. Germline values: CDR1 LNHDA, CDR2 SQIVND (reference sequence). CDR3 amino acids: CASKASPWGTDTQYF. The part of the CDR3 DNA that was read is TGTGCCAGTAAGGCTAGCCCATGGGGCACAGATACG.

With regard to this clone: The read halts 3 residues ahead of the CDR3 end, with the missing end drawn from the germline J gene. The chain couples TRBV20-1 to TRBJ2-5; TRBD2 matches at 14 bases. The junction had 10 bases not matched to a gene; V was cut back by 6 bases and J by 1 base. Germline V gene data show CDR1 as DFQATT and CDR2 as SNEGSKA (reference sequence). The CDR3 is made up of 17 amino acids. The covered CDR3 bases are TGCAGTGCCCCCGGCCGACTAGCGGGGGGGCCCCAAGAGACC. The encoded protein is CSAPGRLAGGPQET. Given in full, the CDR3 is CSAPGRLAGGPQETQYF.

CDR3 bases read: TGCGCCAGCAGGCGGGATCCGGGGAATGAG. It yields the protein CASRRDPGNE. The complete CDR3 reads CASRRDPGNEQFF. The chain recombines TRBV5-1 with TRBJ2-1; TRBD2 is a possible D gene (6 bases). The read ends 3 residues early relative to the CDR3; the germline J gene fills the gap. This CDR3 comprises 13 residues. V was pared by 5 bases and J by 7 bases, with 13 bases between. Germline CDR1 and CDR2: SGHRS and YFSETQ.

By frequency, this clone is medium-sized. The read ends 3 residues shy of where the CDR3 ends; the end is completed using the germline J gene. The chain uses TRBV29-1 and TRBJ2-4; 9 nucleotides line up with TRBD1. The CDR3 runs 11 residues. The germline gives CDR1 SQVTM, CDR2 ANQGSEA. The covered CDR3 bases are TGCAGCGTTCCTGACAGGGGGTTT. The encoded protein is CSVPDRGF. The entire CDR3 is CSVPDRGFQYF.

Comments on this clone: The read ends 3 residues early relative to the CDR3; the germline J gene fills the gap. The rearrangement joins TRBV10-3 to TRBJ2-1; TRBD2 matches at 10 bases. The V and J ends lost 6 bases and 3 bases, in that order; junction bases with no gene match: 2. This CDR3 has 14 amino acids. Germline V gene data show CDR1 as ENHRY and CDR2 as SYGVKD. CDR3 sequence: CAIRPSGGYNEQFF. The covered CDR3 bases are TGTGCCATCAGGCCTAGCGGGGGCTACAATGAG.

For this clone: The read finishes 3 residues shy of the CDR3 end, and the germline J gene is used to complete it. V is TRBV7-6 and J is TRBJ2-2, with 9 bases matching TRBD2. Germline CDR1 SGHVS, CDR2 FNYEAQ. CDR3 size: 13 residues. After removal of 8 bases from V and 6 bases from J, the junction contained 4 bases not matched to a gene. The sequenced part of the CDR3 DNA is TGTGCCAGCGGGGCGGGGGGGCCCGGGGAG. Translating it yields CASGAGGPGE. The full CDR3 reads CASGAGGPGELFF.

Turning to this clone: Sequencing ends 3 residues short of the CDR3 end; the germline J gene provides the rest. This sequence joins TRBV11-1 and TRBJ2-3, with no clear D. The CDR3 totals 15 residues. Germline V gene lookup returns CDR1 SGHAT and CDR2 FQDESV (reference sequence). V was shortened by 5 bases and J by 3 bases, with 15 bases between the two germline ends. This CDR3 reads CASSPKGAWTDTQYF. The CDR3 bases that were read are TGTGCCAGCAGCCCGAAGGGTGCGTGGACAGATACG.

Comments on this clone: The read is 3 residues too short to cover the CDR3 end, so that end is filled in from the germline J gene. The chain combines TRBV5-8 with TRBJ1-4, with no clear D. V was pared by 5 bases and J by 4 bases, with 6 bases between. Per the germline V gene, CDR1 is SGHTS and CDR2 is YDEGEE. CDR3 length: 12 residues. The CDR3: CASRGYNEKLFF. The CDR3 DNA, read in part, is TGTGCCAGCAGAGGGTATAATGAAAAA.

The CDR3 loop is CASSETGDSPNYGYTF. The sequenced part of the CDR3 DNA is TGTGCCAGCAGTGAAACCGGGGACAGTCCGAACTATGGC. V gene TRBV6-1 combines with J gene TRBJ1-2; 7 bases map to TRBD1. The read gets to within 3 residues of the CDR3 end, and the germline J gene fills in the rest. The V gene end was trimmed by 2 bases and the J gene end by 2 bases; junction bases not matched to a gene: 8. This CDR3 has 16 amino acids. Germline CDR1 reads MNHNS; CDR2 reads SASEGT.

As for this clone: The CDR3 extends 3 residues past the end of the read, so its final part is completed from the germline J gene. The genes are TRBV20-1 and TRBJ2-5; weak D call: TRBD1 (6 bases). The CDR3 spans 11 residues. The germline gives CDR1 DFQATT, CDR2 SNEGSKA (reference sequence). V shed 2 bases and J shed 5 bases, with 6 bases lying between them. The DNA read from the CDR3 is TGCAGTGCTAGACAGGGGGAGACC. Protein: CSARQGET. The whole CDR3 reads CSARQGETQYF.

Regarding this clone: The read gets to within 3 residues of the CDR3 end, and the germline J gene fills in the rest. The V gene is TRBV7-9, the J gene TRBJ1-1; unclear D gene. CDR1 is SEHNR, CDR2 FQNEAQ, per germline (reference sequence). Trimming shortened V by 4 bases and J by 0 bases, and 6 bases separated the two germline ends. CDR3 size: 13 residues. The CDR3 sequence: CASSSQMNTEAFF. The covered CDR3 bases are TGTGCCAGCAGCTCTCAGATGAACACTGAA.

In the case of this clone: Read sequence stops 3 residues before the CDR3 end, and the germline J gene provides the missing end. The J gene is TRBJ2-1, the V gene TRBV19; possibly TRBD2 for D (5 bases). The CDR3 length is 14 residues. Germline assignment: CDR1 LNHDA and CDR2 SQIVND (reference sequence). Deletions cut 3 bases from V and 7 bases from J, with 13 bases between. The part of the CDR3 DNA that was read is TGTGCCAGTAGTATTTCTAGCTTGCGGAATGAG. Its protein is CASSISSLRNE. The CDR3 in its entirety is CASSISSLRNEQFF. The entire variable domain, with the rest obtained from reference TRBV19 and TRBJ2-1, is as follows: DGGITQSPKYLFRKEGQNVTLSCEQNLNHDAMYWYRQDPGQGLRLIYYSQIVNDFQKGDIAEGYSVSREKKESFPLTVTSAQKNPTAFYLCASSISSLRNEQFFGPGTRLTVL.